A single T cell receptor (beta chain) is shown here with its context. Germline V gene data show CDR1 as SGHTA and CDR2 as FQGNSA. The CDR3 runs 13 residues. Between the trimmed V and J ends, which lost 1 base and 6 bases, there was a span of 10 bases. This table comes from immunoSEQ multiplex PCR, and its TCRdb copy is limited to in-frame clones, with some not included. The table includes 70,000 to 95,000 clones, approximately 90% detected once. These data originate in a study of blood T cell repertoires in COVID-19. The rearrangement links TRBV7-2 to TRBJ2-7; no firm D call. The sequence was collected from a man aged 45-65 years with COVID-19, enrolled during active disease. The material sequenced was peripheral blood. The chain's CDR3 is CASSLGLAPEQYF. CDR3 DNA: TGTGCCAGCAGCTTAGGACTGGCTCCCGAGCAGTACTTC.